Following are 18 T cell receptor beta chains from one sample sequenced in a study of blood T cell repertoires in COVID-19. The table came from immunoSEQ multiplex PCR; TCRdb's copy has only in-frame clones and leaves some out. This sample has 150,000 to 200,000 clones, with roughly 85% found just once. Sample: peripheral blood. The receptors were gathered from a man aged 55 to 70 with active or convalescent COVID-19.

The chain links TRBV6-5 to TRBJ2-3, with D perhaps matching TRBD1 (6 bases). The CDR3 is made up of 11 amino acids. Germline lookup yields CDR1 MNHEY and CDR2 SVGAGI. Trimming pared 5 bases from V and 8 bases from J, leaving 8 bases between. The CDR3 DNA reads TGTGCCAGCAGTCTGGGGGCTACGCAGTATTTT. As protein: CASSLGATQYF.

This clone was counted a single time. The chain combines TRBV24-1 with TRBJ1-5, with D possibly matching TRBD1 (6 bases). This CDR3 comprises 14 residues. Germline V gene sequence: CDR1 KGHDR, CDR2 SFDVKD. Between the trimmed V and J ends, which lost 7 bases and 1 base, there was a span of 10 bases. The CDR3 coding sequence is TGTGCCACCAGCCCCCAGGGGAGCAATCAGCCCCAGCATTTT. Its protein product is CATSPQGSNQPQHF.

This chain uses TRBV19 with TRBJ1-2; no clear D. Germline V gene sequence: CDR1 LNHDA, CDR2 SQIVND (reference sequence). V gave up 6 bases and J gave up 2 bases, with 19 bases separating them. The CDR3 consists of 16 residues. The DNA for the CDR3 is TGTGCCAGTAGAGCTCCACCTTACCTTCTAAACTATGGCTACACCTTC. Translating gives CASRAPPYLLNYGYTF.

The chain has TRBV10-3 and TRBJ1-4; D is unresolved. Germline lookup yields CDR1 ENHRY and CDR2 SYGVKD. The V end lost 10 bases, the J end lost 8 bases, and 14 bases lay between the germline ends. CDR3 length: 12 amino acids. CDR3 bases: TGTGCCACATCGGGGAGTGACGAAAAACTGTTTTTT. Translated, it gives CATSGSDEKLFF.

Note on this clone: At one boundary the junction diverges from the germline segment, which might be a read error. This chain joins TRBV19 and TRBJ1-6, with 8 bases fitting TRBD1. Germline V lookup: CDR1 LNHDA, CDR2 SQIVND (reference sequence). The CDR3 is 15 residues long. The chain's CDR3 is CASSIEAGGRSPLHF. The CDR3 DNA reads TGTGCTAGTAGTATAGAGGCAGGGGGCAGGTCACCCCTCCACTTT. The variable domain in full, with the rest retrieved from reference TRBV19 and TRBJ1-6, is DGGITQSPKYLFRKEGQNVTLSCEQNLNHDAMYWYRQDPGQGLRLIYYSQIVNDFQKGDIAEGYSVSREKKESFPLTVTSAQKNPTAFYLCASSIEAGGRSPLHFGNGTRLTVT.

The chain employs TRBV11-2 and TRBJ2-2; possible D gene TRBD2, 5 bases. Germline values: CDR1 SGHAT, CDR2 FQNNGV. The CDR3 runs to 17 residues. V was cut by 2 bases and J by 5 bases, with 18 bases left in between. The CDR3 DNA reads as TGTGCCAGCAGCTTATATGGAGAGACGAGAGGGACCGGGGAGCTGTTTTTT. Protein: CASSLYGETRGTGELFF. Full variable domain (outside the CDR3, taken from reference TRBV11-2 and TRBJ2-2): EAGVAQSPRYKIIEKRQSVAFWCNPISGHATLYWYQQILGQGPKLLIQFQNNGVVDDSQLPKDRFSAERLKGVDSTLKIQPAKLEDSAVYLCASSLYGETRGTGELFFGEGSRLTVL.

This rearrangement joins TRBV19 to TRBJ1-2, with 8 bases fitting TRBD1. J gave up 3 bases and V 7 bases, and 4 bases lay outside the gene matches. Germline V gene lookup returns CDR1 LNHDA and CDR2 SQIVND (reference sequence). This CDR3 has 13 amino acids. In DNA, the CDR3 is TGTGCCAGTAAGAACAGGGGGGACTATGGCTACACCTTC. Translated, it gives CASKNRGDYGYTF.

The chain employs TRBV6-6 and TRBJ2-1; D is perhaps TRBD2 (7 bases). Germline assignment: CDR1 MNHNY and CDR2 SVGAGI (reference sequence). V was shortened by 8 bases and J by 7 bases, with 24 bases between the two germline ends. The CDR3 spans 16 residues. The CDR3 sequence: CASDGEGGASINEQFF. CDR3 nucleotide sequence: TGTGCCAGCGACGGGGAAGGGGGGGCCTCTATTAATGAGCAGTTCTTC.

The rearrangement joins TRBV25-1 to TRBJ1-2, with 9 positions matching TRBD1. This CDR3 comprises 16 residues. Germline loops: CDR1 MGHDK, CDR2 SYGVNS. The junction had 12 bases not matched to a gene; V was cut back by 6 bases and J by 4 bases. The CDR3 loop is CASSGDRRTGVYGYTF. DNA of the CDR3: TGTGCCAGCAGCGGGGACCGCCGGACAGGGGTCTATGGCTACACCTTC.

The chain links TRBV12-5 to TRBJ2-7, with TRBD1 as a possible D gene (5 bases). Germline V gives CDR1 LGHNT, CDR2 FRNRAP. The germline V and J ends were trimmed by 0 bases and 2 bases, with 11 bases remaining between them. The CDR3 consists of 15 residues. The CDR3 protein is CASGLVQGRAYEQYF. The CDR3 DNA reads as TGTGCTAGTGGTTTGGTGCAGGGTCGCGCCTACGAGCAGTACTTC.

This chain connects TRBV7-2 to TRBJ1-6; the match to TRBD1 covers 10 bases. The CDR3 spans 15 residues. Germline V gene data show CDR1 as SGHTA and CDR2 as FQGNSA. The ends lost 1 base at V and 9 bases at J; junction bases unmatched: 3. CDR3 sequence: CASSLGDRGRSPLHF. The CDR3 DNA sequence: TGTGCCAGCAGCTTAGGGGACAGGGGACGTTCACCCCTCCACTTT. Full variable domain (outside the CDR3, taken from reference TRBV7-2 and TRBJ1-6): GAGVSQSPSNKVTEKGKDVELRCDPISGHTALYWYRQSLGQGLEFLIYFQGNSAPDKSGLPSDRFSAERTGGSVSTLTIQRTQQEDSAVYLCASSLGDRGRSPLHFGNGTRLTVT.

The chain is built from TRBV2 and TRBJ1-1; 8 bases fit TRBD1. With V trimmed by 10 bases and J by 2 bases, 9 bases remained unmatched. The CDR3 is made up of 14 amino acids. CDR1 is SNHLY, CDR2 FYNNEI, per germline. CDR3 in amino acids: CATSRTGLNTEAFF. The CDR3 DNA sequence: TGTGCCACCTCGAGGACAGGGCTTAACACTGAAGCTTTCTTT.

The chain is built from TRBV19 and TRBJ2-7; 8 positions match TRBD2. CDR3 length: 14 residues. Germline CDR1 and CDR2: LNHDA and SQIVND (reference sequence). The junction had 7 bases not matched to a gene; V was cut back by 6 bases and J by 3 bases. CDR3 sequence (DNA): TGTGCCAGTAGAGCCTTAGCGGGGAGCTACGAGCAGTACTTC. This codes for CASRALAGSYEQYF.

The chain carries TRBV27 and TRBJ2-3; D remains unclear. CDR1 and CDR2 (germline): MNHEY, SMNVEV (reference sequence). V was cut by 3 bases and J by 2 bases, with 9 bases left in between. This CDR3 spans 14 amino acids. CDR3 sequence reads: CASSFGLNTDTQYF. CDR3 bases: TGTGCCAGCAGTTTTGGCTTAAACACAGATACGCAGTATTTT.

The V call is TRBV7-2, the J call TRBJ2-3; D might be TRBD2 (5 bases). The CDR3 is made up of 15 amino acids. Germline-derived CDR1 and CDR2 are SGHTA and FQGNSA. Trimming pared 5 bases from V and 0 bases from J, leaving 12 bases between. This CDR3 is CASSRGVASTDTQYF. The CDR3 DNA sequence: TGTGCCAGCAGCCGTGGGGTAGCGAGCACAGATACGCAGTATTTT.

In DNA, the CDR3 is TGTGCCAGCAGCCGAGAGACGGGACTCAAGAACACCGGGGAGCTGTTTTTT. This gives the protein CASSRETGLKNTGELFF. This rearrangement joins TRBV4-2 to TRBJ2-2, with D possibly being TRBD2 (6 bases). The V end lost 4 bases, the J end lost 1 base, and 16 bases lay between the germline ends. CDR1 is LGHNA and CDR2 is YNFKEQ in the germline V gene. The CDR3 covers 17 residues.

This rearrangement joins TRBV5-1 to TRBJ2-3; TRBD2 aligns across 8 bases. Germline V gene data show CDR1 as SGHRS and CDR2 as YFSETQ. Germline trimming cut 0 bases from V and 4 bases from J; bases unmatched to any gene: 7. The CDR3 loop spans 16 amino acids. The CDR3 bases are TGCGCCAGCAGCTTGGGGAGTAGCGGGAACGCAGATACGCAGTATTTT. This gives the protein CASSLGSSGNADTQYF.

J is TRBJ1-1 and V is TRBV13, with 9 positions matching TRBD1. This CDR3 has 16 residues. Trimming cost V 3 bases and J 3 bases; bases outside gene matches: 8. Per the germline V gene, CDR1 is PRHDT and CDR2 is FYEKMQ (reference sequence). CDR3 loop: CASSLGTGRWDTEAFF. The CDR3 nucleotides are TGTGCCAGCAGCTTGGGGACAGGGCGATGGGACACTGAAGCTTTCTTT. Variable domain in full (rest from reference TRBV13 and TRBJ1-1): AAGVIQSPRHLIKEKRETATLKCYPIPRHDTVYWYQQGPGQDPQFLISFYEKMQSDKGSIPDRFSAQQFSDYHSELNMSSLELGDSALYFCASSLGTGRWDTEAFFGQGTRLTVV.